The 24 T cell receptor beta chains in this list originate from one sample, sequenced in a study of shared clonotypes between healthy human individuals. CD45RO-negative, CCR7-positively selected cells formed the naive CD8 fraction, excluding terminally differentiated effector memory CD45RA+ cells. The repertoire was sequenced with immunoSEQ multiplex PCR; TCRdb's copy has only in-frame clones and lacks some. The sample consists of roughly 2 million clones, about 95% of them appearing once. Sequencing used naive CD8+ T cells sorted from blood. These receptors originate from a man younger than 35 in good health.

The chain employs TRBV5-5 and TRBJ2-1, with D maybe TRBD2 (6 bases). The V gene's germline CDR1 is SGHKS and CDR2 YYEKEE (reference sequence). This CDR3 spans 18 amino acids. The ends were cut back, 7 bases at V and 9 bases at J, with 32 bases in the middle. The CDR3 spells CASAQLGPGTRFDGEQFF. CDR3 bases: TGTGCCAGCGCACAGTTGGGGCCCGGGACTCGCTTTGATGGTGAGCAGTTCTTC.

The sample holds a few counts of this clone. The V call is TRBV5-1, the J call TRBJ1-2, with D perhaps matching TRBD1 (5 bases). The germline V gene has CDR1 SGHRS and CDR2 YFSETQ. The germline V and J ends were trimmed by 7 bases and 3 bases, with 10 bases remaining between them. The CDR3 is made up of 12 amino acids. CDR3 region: CASGTDHYGYTF. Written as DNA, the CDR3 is TGCGCCAGCGGGACGGACCACTATGGCTACACCTTC.

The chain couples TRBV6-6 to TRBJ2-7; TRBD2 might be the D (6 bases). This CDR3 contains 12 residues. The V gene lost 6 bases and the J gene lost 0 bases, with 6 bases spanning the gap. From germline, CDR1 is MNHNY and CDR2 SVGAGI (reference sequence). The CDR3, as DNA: TGTGCCAGCAGGGGGGGCTCCTACGAGCAGTACTTC. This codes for CASRGGSYEQYF.

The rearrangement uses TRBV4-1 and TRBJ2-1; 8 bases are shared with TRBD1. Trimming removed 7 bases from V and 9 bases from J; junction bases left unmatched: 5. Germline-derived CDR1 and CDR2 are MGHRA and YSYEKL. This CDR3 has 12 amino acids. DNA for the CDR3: TGCGCCAGCACCGGACAGGGTCGTGAGCAGTTCTTC. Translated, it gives CASTGQGREQFF.

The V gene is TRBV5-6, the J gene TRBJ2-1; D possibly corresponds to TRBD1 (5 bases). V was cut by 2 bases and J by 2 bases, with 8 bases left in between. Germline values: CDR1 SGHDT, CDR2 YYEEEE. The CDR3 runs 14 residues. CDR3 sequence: CASSFPDTYNEQFF. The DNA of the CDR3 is TGTGCCAGCAGCTTTCCGGACACCTACAATGAGCAGTTCTTC.

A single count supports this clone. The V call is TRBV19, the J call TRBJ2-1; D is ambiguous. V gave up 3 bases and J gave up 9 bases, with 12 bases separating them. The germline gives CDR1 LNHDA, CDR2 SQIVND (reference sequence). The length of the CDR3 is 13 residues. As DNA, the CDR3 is TGTGCCAGTAGTATCGGGCCCTTGGGTGAGCAGTTCTTC. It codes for CASSIGPLGEQFF.

CDR3: CASSQTVNVAADTQYF. In DNA, the CDR3 is TGCGCCAGCAGCCAGACGGTGAACGTAGCGGCAGATACGCAGTATTTT. The V gene is TRBV4-1, the J gene TRBJ2-3; TRBD2 is a possible D gene (6 bases). Trimming cost V 3 bases and J 4 bases, with 17 bases left between them. The CDR3 extends over 16 amino acids. Per the germline V gene, CDR1 is MGHRA and CDR2 is YSYEKL.

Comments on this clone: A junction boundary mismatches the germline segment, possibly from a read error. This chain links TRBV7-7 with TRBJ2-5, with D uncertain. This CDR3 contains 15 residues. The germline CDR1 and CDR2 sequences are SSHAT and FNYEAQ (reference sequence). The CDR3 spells CASSPSDLAQETQYF. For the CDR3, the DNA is TGTGCTAGCAGCCCTAGTGATTTGGCCCAAGAGACCCAGTACTTC.

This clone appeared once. This CDR3 reads CASSSMDREVYGYTF. CDR3 in DNA: TGTGCCAGCAGCTCTATGGACAGGGAGGTCTATGGCTACACCTTC. The chain has TRBV7-9 and TRBJ1-2; 8 nucleotides agree with TRBD1. This CDR3 has 15 residues. V gave up 4 bases and J gave up 4 bases; unmatched junction bases: 8. Germline V CDR1 and CDR2: SEHNR, FQNEAQ (reference sequence).

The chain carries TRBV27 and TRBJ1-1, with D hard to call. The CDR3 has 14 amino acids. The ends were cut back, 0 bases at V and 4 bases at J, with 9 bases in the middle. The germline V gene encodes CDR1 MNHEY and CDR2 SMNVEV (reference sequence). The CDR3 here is CASSLSVRTTEAFF. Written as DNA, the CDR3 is TGTGCCAGCAGTTTATCGGTGAGAACCACTGAAGCTTTCTTT.

As DNA, the CDR3 is TGTGCCAGCACTCTAGCGGGAGGGCCGGGCGAGCAGTACTTC. The encoded protein is CASTLAGGPGEQYF. V is TRBV6-1 and J is TRBJ2-7; TRBD2 matches 12 bases. CDR1 and CDR2 (germline): MNHNS, SASEGT. V gave up 7 bases and J gave up 6 bases; unmatched junction bases: 7. The CDR3 covers 14 residues.

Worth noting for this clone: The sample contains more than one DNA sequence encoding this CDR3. CDR3 DNA: TGTGCCAGCAGTTACTCTCCCGGAAGTTATAATTCACCCCTCCACTTT. Translation: CASSYSPGSYNSPLHF. The rearrangement links TRBV6-5 to TRBJ1-6; D ambiguous. This CDR3 region has 16 residues. Trimming left V 0 bases short and J 4 bases short, with 10 bases between. The germline V gene has CDR1 MNHEY and CDR2 SVGAGI.

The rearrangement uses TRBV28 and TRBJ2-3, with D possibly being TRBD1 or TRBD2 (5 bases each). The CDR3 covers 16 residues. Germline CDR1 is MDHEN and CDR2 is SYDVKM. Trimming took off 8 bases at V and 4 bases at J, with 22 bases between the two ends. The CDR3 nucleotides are TGTGCCAGCGGCCAGGTTAGGGGCGAGGGGCCAGATACGCAGTATTTT. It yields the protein CASGQVRGEGPDTQYF.

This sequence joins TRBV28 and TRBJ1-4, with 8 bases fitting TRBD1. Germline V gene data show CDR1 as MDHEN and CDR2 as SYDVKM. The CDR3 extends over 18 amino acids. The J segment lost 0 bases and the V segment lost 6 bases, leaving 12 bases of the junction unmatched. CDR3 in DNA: TGTGCCAGCAGCCTAGGACAGGGAACTCCCGCAACTAATGAAAAACTGTTTTTT. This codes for CASSLGQGTPATNEKLFF.

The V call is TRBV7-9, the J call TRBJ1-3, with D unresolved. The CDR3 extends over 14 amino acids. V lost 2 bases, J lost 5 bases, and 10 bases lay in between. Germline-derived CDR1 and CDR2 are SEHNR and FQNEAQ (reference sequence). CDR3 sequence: CASSLTGLRNTIYF. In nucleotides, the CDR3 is TGTGCCAGCAGCTTAACCGGGTTGAGAAACACCATATATTTT.

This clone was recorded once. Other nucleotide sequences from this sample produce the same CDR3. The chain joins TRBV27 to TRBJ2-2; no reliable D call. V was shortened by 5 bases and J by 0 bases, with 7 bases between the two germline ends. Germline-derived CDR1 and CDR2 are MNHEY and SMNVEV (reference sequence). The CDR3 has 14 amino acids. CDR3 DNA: TGTGCCAGCAGTCCCGGAACGAACACCGGGGAGCTGTTTTTT. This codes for CASSPGTNTGELFF.

In DNA, the CDR3 is TGTGCCAGCAGCGTAGAGGCAGGGGGCCCCCTCCACTTT. Amino acids: CASSVEAGGPLHF. This chain links TRBV9 with TRBJ1-6, with 8 bases identical to TRBD1. With 0 bases clipped from V and 13 bases from J, the junction kept 3 bases outside the gene matches. The CDR3 sequence is 13 residues long. Germline-derived CDR1 and CDR2 are SGDLS and YYNGEE.

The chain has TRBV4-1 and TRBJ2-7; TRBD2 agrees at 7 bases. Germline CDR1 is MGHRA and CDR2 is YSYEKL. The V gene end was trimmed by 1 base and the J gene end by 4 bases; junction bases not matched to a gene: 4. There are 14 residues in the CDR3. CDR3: CASSQVSGDYEQYF. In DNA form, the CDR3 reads TGCGCCAGCAGCCAAGTGAGCGGGGATTACGAGCAGTACTTC.

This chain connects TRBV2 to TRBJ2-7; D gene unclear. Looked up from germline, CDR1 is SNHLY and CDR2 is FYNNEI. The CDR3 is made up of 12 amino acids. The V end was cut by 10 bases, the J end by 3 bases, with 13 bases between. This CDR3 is CATRGNLYEQYF. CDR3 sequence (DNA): TGTGCCACCAGAGGAAATCTCTACGAGCAGTACTTC.

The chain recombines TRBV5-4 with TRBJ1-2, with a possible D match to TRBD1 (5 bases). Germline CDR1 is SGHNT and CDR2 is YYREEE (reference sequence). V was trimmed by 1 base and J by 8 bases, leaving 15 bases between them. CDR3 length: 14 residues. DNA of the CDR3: TGTGCCAGCAGCTTGAATGGGGCCATTAGAGGCTACACCTTC. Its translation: CASSLNGAIRGYTF.

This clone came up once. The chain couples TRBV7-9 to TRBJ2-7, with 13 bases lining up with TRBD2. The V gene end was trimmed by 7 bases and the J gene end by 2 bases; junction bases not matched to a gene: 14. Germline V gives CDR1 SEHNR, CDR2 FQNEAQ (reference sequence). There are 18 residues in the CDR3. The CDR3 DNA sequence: TGTGCCAGCACCGACGGACTAGCGGGAGTCGAGATACCCTACGAGCAGTACTTC. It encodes CASTDGLAGVEIPYEQYF.

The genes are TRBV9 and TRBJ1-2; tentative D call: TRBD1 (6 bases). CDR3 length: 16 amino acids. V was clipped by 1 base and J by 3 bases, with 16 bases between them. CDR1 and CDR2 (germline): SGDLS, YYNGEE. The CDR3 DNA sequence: TGTGCCAGCAGCGTATCTCACCCCGACAGGCACTATGGCTACACCTTC. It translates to CASSVSHPDRHYGYTF.

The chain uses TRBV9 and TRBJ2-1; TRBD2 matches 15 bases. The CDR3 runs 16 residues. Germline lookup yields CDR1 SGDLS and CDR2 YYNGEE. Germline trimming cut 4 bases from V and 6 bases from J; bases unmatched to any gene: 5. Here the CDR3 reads CASSTGLAGGRNEQFF. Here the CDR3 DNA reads TGTGCCAGCAGCACCGGACTAGCGGGGGGGCGCAATGAGCAGTTCTTC.

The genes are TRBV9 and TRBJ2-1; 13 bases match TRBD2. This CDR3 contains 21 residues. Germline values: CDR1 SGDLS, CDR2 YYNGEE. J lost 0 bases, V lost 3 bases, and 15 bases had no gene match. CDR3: CASSGDPGGLAGPSSYNEQFF. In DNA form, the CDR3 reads TGTGCCAGCAGCGGGGACCCTGGGGGACTAGCGGGGCCGAGCTCCTACAATGAGCAGTTCTTC.